Listed below are T cell receptor beta chains from one sample, sequenced in a study of cytomegalovirus exposure and HLA in healthy donors. Some clones are missing from TCRdb's copy, which holds only in-frame ones; the method was immunoSEQ multiplex PCR. The table has around 150,000 clones, 70% to 90% seen once. Sample: PBMCs. These receptors all stem from a man aged 45 to 65 in good health and CMV-seronegative. The CDR3 runs from the conserved cysteine through the conserved F or W. A D gene is named only where the DNA matches it firmly. Clone size, where shown, is once, few, many, or a class for clones that have expanded.

d_call: -
v_call: TRBV4-1
clone_size: -
j_call: TRBJ2-2
cdr3_nt: TGCGCCAGCAGCCCAGACCTCGGGGAGCTGTTTTTT
cdr3_aa: CASSPDLGELFF

d_call: TRBD2
v_call: TRBV4-1
clone_size: -
j_call: TRBJ2-7
cdr3_nt: TGCGCCAGCAGCCATCTAGCGGGGGGGCCCAACGAGCAGTACTTC
cdr3_aa: CASSHLAGGPNEQYF

d_call: TRBD1
v_call: TRBV2
clone_size: -
j_call: TRBJ2-7
cdr3_nt: TGTGCCAGCAGCCGGGACAGGCAAACCTACGAGCAGTACTTC
cdr3_aa: CASSRDRQTYEQYF

d_call: TRBD2
v_call: TRBV7-6
clone_size: few
j_call: TRBJ2-1
cdr3_nt: TGTGCCAGCAGCTTGAGTCCCGGGACTAGCGGGCCCTACAATGAGCAGTTCTTC
cdr3_aa: CASSLSPGTSGPYNEQFF

d_call: TRBD2
v_call: TRBV5-1
clone_size: -
j_call: TRBJ2-1
cdr3_nt: TGCGCCAGCAGCTTATCTAGCGGGGGGTACAATGAGCAGTTCTTC
cdr3_aa: CASSLSSGGYNEQFF

d_call: -
v_call: TRBV5-1
clone_size: few
j_call: TRBJ2-7
cdr3_nt: TGCGCCAGCCGTCGTCAGGGTGAGACCTACGAGCAGTACTTC
cdr3_aa: CASRRQGETYEQYF

d_call: -
v_call: TRBV9
clone_size: -
j_call: TRBJ1-1
cdr3_nt: TGTGCCAGCAGCGTAGAGGCAGCCCTACAGACTGAAGCTTTCTTT
cdr3_aa: CASSVEAALQTEAFF

d_call: -
v_call: TRBV7-9
clone_size: -
j_call: TRBJ1-2
cdr3_nt: TGTGCCAGCAGCTTAGAGACAGGAAACTATGGCTACACCTTC
cdr3_aa: CASSLETGNYGYTF

d_call: TRBD2
v_call: TRBV7-2
clone_size: -
j_call: TRBJ2-4
cdr3_nt: TGTGCCAGCAGCTTAGATCTCAGCGGGAGGGGCGGGGGCATTCAGTACTTC
cdr3_aa: CASSLDLSGRGGGIQYF

d_call: -
v_call: TRBV27
clone_size: -
j_call: TRBJ1-3
cdr3_nt: TGTGCCAGCAGTTTGACCTCACCGGGATACTCTGGAAACACCATATATTTT
cdr3_aa: CASSLTSPGYSGNTIYF

d_call: TRBD1
v_call: TRBV15
clone_size: once
j_call: TRBJ1-2
cdr3_nt: TGTGCCACCAGCAGATCGGACAGGTTCGTGGTCCTTGAGGATGGCTACACCTTC
cdr3_aa: CATSRSDRFVVLEDGYTF

d_call: -
v_call: TRBV11-2
clone_size: -
j_call: TRBJ1-5
cdr3_nt: TGTGCCAGCAGCTCAGGTGAGGGTCGGAATCAGCCCCAGCATTTT
cdr3_aa: CASSSGEGRNQPQHF

d_call: -
v_call: TRBV7-8
clone_size: few
j_call: TRBJ1-1
cdr3_nt: TGTGCCAGCAGCTTAGGCTCAGGATCGATGAACACTGAAGCTTTCTTT
cdr3_aa: CASSLGSGSMNTEAFF

d_call: -
v_call: TRBV27
clone_size: -
j_call: TRBJ2-5
cdr3_nt: TGTGCCAGCAGTTTCACAGGTGGTTGGACCCAGTACTTC
cdr3_aa: CASSFTGGWTQYF

d_call: -
v_call: TRBV7-9
clone_size: few
j_call: TRBJ2-2
cdr3_nt: TGTGCCAGCAGCCGCGCGGGGGAGCTGTTTTTT
cdr3_aa: CASSRAGELFF

d_call: TRBD2
v_call: TRBV9
clone_size: -
j_call: TRBJ2-1
cdr3_nt: TGTGCCAGCAGCGTAGGCCTTGGGCGGGAGGGCCGCAATGAGCAGTTCTTC
cdr3_aa: CASSVGLGREGRNEQFF

d_call: -
v_call: TRBV11-2
clone_size: -
j_call: TRBJ2-7
cdr3_nt: TGTGCCAGCAGCTTAGTTAACAGGTACCCCTACGAGCAGTACTTC
cdr3_aa: CASSLVNRYPYEQYF

d_call: TRBD1
v_call: TRBV30
clone_size: -
j_call: TRBJ2-3
cdr3_nt: TGTGCCTGGAGTGGAAAGACAGGGAACTTACTCACAGATACGCAGTATTTT
cdr3_aa: CAWSGKTGNLLTDTQYF

d_call: TRBD2
v_call: TRBV9
clone_size: -
j_call: TRBJ2-1
cdr3_nt: TGTGCCAGCAGCGTCGGGACTAGCGCTCCCCCGTTCTTC
cdr3_aa: CASSVGTSAPPFF

d_call: TRBD1
v_call: TRBV18
clone_size: -
j_call: TRBJ1-5
cdr3_nt: TGTGCCAGCTCAGGATTCCAGGGGGCGGGCAATCAGCCCCAGCATTTT
cdr3_aa: CASSGFQGAGNQPQHF

d_call: -
v_call: TRBV29-1
clone_size: -
j_call: TRBJ2-3
cdr3_nt: TGCAGTTTCATGGGACTCGAGGGGACAGATACGCAGTATTTT
cdr3_aa: CSFMGLEGTDTQYF

d_call: TRBD2
v_call: TRBV5-1
clone_size: -
j_call: TRBJ2-2
cdr3_nt: TGCGCCAGCAGCTTGGCCCTAGCGGGAGGTATGAACACCGGGGAGCTGTTTTTT
cdr3_aa: CASSLALAGGMNTGELFF

d_call: -
v_call: TRBV5-8
clone_size: -
j_call: TRBJ1-2
cdr3_nt: TGTGCCAGCAGCTTGGTTCGGAGCTATGGCTACACCTTC
cdr3_aa: CASSLVRSYGYTF

d_call: TRBD1
v_call: TRBV28
clone_size: -
j_call: TRBJ2-1
cdr3_nt: TGTGCCAGCAGAGGGACAGACGCCGCCTACAATGAGCAGTTCTTC
cdr3_aa: CASRGTDAAYNEQFF

d_call: -
v_call: TRBV27
clone_size: -
j_call: TRBJ2-7
cdr3_nt: TGTGCCAGCAGTCCTCTAGGGGGGGAAGTGAACCCCTACGAGCAGTACTTC
cdr3_aa: CASSPLGGEVNPYEQYF

d_call: TRBD2
v_call: TRBV5-1
clone_size: -
j_call: TRBJ2-3
cdr3_nt: TGCGCCAGCAGCCCGGGTGGGCTAGCGGGATTGGGAGATACGCAGTATTTT
cdr3_aa: CASSPGGLAGLGDTQYF

d_call: -
v_call: TRBV4-2
clone_size: -
j_call: TRBJ1-6
cdr3_nt: TGTGCCAGCAGCCAAGTCCCGACATCACTTAATTCACCCCTCCACTTT
cdr3_aa: CASSQVPTSLNSPLHF

d_call: -
v_call: TRBV7-3
clone_size: -
j_call: TRBJ2-2
cdr3_nt: TGTGCCAGCAGCCCGTCCCCGAGGACACGTAACACCGGGGAGCTGTTTTTT
cdr3_aa: CASSPSPRTRNTGELFF

d_call: -
v_call: TRBV5-8
clone_size: -
j_call: TRBJ1-5
cdr3_nt: TGTGCCAGCAGGCAGACGGGACAAGTCAATCAGCCCCAGCATTTT
cdr3_aa: CASRQTGQVNQPQHF

d_call: -
v_call: TRBV7-2
clone_size: -
j_call: TRBJ2-7
cdr3_nt: TGTGCCAGCAGACGCTTTCGGGAGCAGTACTTC
cdr3_aa: CASRRFREQYF

d_call: TRBD1
v_call: TRBV11-3
clone_size: -
j_call: TRBJ1-1
cdr3_nt: TGTGCCAGCAGCTTAGACGCAGGGGGAACTGAAGCTTTCTTT
cdr3_aa: CASSLDAGGTEAFF

d_call: TRBD1
v_call: TRBV27
clone_size: few
j_call: TRBJ2-1
cdr3_nt: TGTGCCAGCAGTTGGACAGGGGGCTACAATGAGCAGTTCTTC
cdr3_aa: CASSWTGGYNEQFF

d_call: -
v_call: TRBV7-9
clone_size: -
j_call: TRBJ1-3
cdr3_nt: TGTGCCAGCAGCTTAGACGGGACAAACTCTGGAAACACCATATATTTT
cdr3_aa: CASSLDGTNSGNTIYF

d_call: TRBD1
v_call: TRBV9
clone_size: -
j_call: TRBJ2-2
cdr3_nt: TGTGCCAGCAGCGTAGATGTGACAGGGGTGACCGGGGAGCTGTTTTTT
cdr3_aa: CASSVDVTGVTGELFF

d_call: TRBD2
v_call: TRBV30
clone_size: -
j_call: TRBJ2-2
cdr3_nt: TGTGCCTGGAGGGGGACTAGCGGGAGTCGAACCGGGGAGCTGTTTTTT
cdr3_aa: CAWRGTSGSRTGELFF

d_call: -
v_call: TRBV10-3
clone_size: -
j_call: TRBJ1-1
cdr3_nt: TGTGCCATCAGTGAGTCCTTAGGGGCTGAAGCTTTCTTT
cdr3_aa: CAISESLGAEAFF

d_call: -
v_call: TRBV9
clone_size: -
j_call: TRBJ2-6
cdr3_nt: TGTGCCAGCAGCGTAGGGGGCGCTGGGGCCAACGTCCTGACTTTC
cdr3_aa: CASSVGGAGANVLTF

d_call: TRBD1
v_call: TRBV5-1
clone_size: -
j_call: TRBJ2-5
cdr3_nt: TGCGCCAGCAGCCGGACAGGGGGCATAGAGACCCAGTACTTC
cdr3_aa: CASSRTGGIETQYF

d_call: TRBD1
v_call: TRBV30
clone_size: -
j_call: TRBJ1-5
cdr3_nt: TGTGCCTGGGACGGTCCCGGGACAGGGTCCGATCAGCCCCAGCATTTT
cdr3_aa: CAWDGPGTGSDQPQHF

d_call: -
v_call: TRBV7-9
clone_size: -
j_call: TRBJ1-2
cdr3_nt: TGTGCCAGCAGGCTTCTGCCCGGCGGGGGCTACACCTTC
cdr3_aa: CASRLLPGGGYTF

d_call: -
v_call: TRBV11-3
clone_size: -
j_call: TRBJ2-7
cdr3_nt: TGTGCCAGCAGCGTCGTACAGGGCACCCACGAGCAGTACTTC
cdr3_aa: CASSVVQGTHEQYF

d_call: -
v_call: TRBV5-3
clone_size: -
j_call: TRBJ1-3
cdr3_nt: TGTGCCAGAAGCTTGGCAGGGGTGAATGGAAACACCATATATTTT
cdr3_aa: CARSLAGVNGNTIYF

d_call: TRBD2
v_call: TRBV5-1
clone_size: -
j_call: TRBJ2-1
cdr3_nt: TGCGCCAGCAGCTTGTCAGGGACTAGCGCGTACAATGAGCAGTTCTTC
cdr3_aa: CASSLSGTSAYNEQFF

d_call: TRBD1
v_call: TRBV2
clone_size: -
j_call: TRBJ1-2
cdr3_nt: TGTGCCAGCACGGGTGGGGCAGGGGGAGACTATGGCTACACCTTC
cdr3_aa: CASTGGAGGDYGYTF